This TCR beta chain stems from a study of regulatory T cells in long-lasting Graves disease (dated by TCRdb to the early 2020s). At the level of the whole study: Antithyroid drugs had been taken for less than 3 months by newly diagnosed Graves' disease patients. A total of 35 or so samples were covered by TCR sequencing, comprising approximately 13 persistent and around 20 newly diagnosed Graves' disease patients. The study was conducted in China and was registered as a clinical trial. Patients with persistent Graves' disease were compared with patients with newly diagnosed Graves' disease using TCR sequencing and RNA sequencing of peripheral blood.

Explained via the paper, the time point label denotes: newly diagnosed GD, antithyroid drugs for less than 3 months. For both TCR sequencing and RNA sequencing, RNA was extracted from PBMCs using TRIzol. Graves' disease was diagnosed according to American Thyroid Association guidelines. Patients were recruited from an endocrinology department in Xi'an, China. Each patient gave roughly 10 milliliters of peripheral blood, collected in an EDTA anticoagulant tube. Ficoll Paque Plus density gradient separation was used to isolate PBMCs, and no further T cell sorting was done. An Agilent 2100 Bioanalyzer and agarose gel were used to assess RNA quality, and a NanoDrop 2000 was used to measure RNA concentration. Trimming costs V 5 bases and J 3 bases, and their ends lie 17 bases apart. From its cysteine to its phenylalanine, the CDR3 spans 15 amino acids. Only the CDR3 DNA stays, 45 bases, in frame from base 1. Per the germline V gene (reference sequence), SEHNR is the CDR1 and FQNEAQ is the CDR2.

Beyond this particular receptor, the publication reports: The authors acknowledged the small sample size as a limitation that may reduce accuracy. Only the TCR beta chain was sequenced and analyzed. Persistent Graves' disease patients showed lower TCR Shannon entropy and fewer highly expanded clones than newly diagnosed patients, suggesting clonal expansion. Persistent disease showed preferential use of TRBV28, TRBJ1-2 and TRBJ2-5, whereas newly diagnosed disease favored TRBV20-1 and TRBJ2-1. Because the primary lesion, thyroid tissue, could not be accessed, the study looked at peripheral blood alone. A larger number of public clonotypes was shared among persistent patients (around 2,700) than among newly diagnosed patients (about 990).

This clonotype has at least ten counts. The clone's antigen remains unknown. No base quality information exists; no much larger clone differs at one position. Library method: multiplex PCR. Sequencing took place on an Illumina HiSeq 4000. CDR3 regions were amplified by Arm-PCR with iRepertoire HTBI primers to construct TCR beta libraries. Gel purification was performed on PCR products prior to sequencing. The source study handled its data this way. Gene usage analysis of CDR3 amino acid clonotypes relied on the roughly 58 TRBV and 14 TRBJ segments identified across samples. Filtered high-quality paired reads were merged into contigs using COPE and FqMerger. BLAST was used to align contigs to IMGT TRBV, TRBD and TRBJ reference genes, and CDR3 was defined according to IMGT. Any clonotype with a frequency above 0.1% was classified as a highly expanded clone. Repertoire diversity was measured by Shannon entropy, and V-J evenness by the Gini coefficient. A clonotype found in more than one individual was treated as public. Starting from the raw public reads, TCRdb applied fastp trimming at Q25, assembled clones with MiXCR and retained in-frame beta chains. Rows with one shared CDR3 protein collapse into an entry with the most common genes and DNA. In this record, the V and J calls reflect TCRdb's handling and not the investigators' own analysis. The sample has around 500,000 distinct CDR3 sequences on record, 12% of them singletons. Roughly 8.9% of the sample goes to the ten largest clones.

The same sample was also used in a study of T cells in Graves' hyperthyroidism and ophthalmopathy. The second study's authors report: Stable Graves' hyperthyroidism was defined as no progression to ophthalmopathy during 18 months of follow-up. Hyperthyroidism patients were aged 18 to 65 years and newly diagnosed, with disease duration of less than 2 months. Patients with uncontrolled infections, other autoimmune diseases, pregnancy or lactation were excluded. Diagnoses relied on clinical symptoms, serum thyroxine and TRAb, thyroid ultrasound and orbital computed tomography. For the first round of RT-PCR on the TCR CDR3, the HTBI primer set was used together with the Qiagen OneStep RT-PCR kit. Most expanded thyroid clonotypes (frequency above 0.001) were also detected in blood, a finding suggesting that blood repertoires may reflect thyroid immune responses. A model built on a 13 V-J signature distinguished ophthalmopathy from stable hyperthyroidism, reaching approximately 89% sensitivity and 81.08% specificity in cross-validation and 80%/75% in testing. In validation, the model predicted progression to ophthalmopathy a median of roughly 6.1 months before onset, with roughly 68% sensitivity and roughly 79% specificity. To identify distinguishing TCR V-J signatures, a discovery cohort of some 100 patients was used, comprising some 45 with Graves' ophthalmopathy and approximately 57 with stable Graves' hyperthyroidism. Prospective prediction of ophthalmopathy was tested in an independent validation cohort consisting of about 19 hyperthyroidism patients and some 17 patients who later progressed to ophthalmopathy. The approximately 90 discovery patients were divided at random into training and test sets in a 7:3 ratio. In addition, the study compared T-cell repertoires in thyroid tissue and in blood from over 5 Graves' hyperthyroidism patients. After blood sampling, hyperthyroidism patients were treated with methimazole at a starting dose of 30 mg daily, and ophthalmopathy patients were treated with high-dose intravenous methylprednisolone. The libraries were constructed in a second round of multiplex PCR and then size-selected and purified. Libraries were sequenced paired-end with 100 bp reads on an Illumina HiSeq2000. SOAPnuke was used to process the raw data, throwing out any read that contained adapters or uncalled bases, had a mean Phred below 15, or lacked an exact constant-primer or identifier match. COPE v1.2.5 was used to merge the high-quality paired reads, and each unique nucleotide sequence was defined as a clonotype. MiTCR v1.1 was used to align the clonotypes against IMGT TRBV, TRBD and TRBJ reference segments. The analysis was restricted to V-J combinations with a frequency above 0.0001, which together covered 99.2% of the repertoires. A TCS score was defined as the ratio of F50 (clonal expansion) to E x V (chaos), with BLOSUM62-based TCRdist applied between CDR3 peptides within each V-J. Welch's t-statistics and random forest reduced around 550 V-J features to 10 to 15, which were used in a naive Bayes classifier (R e1071). Sample size was not statistically predetermined, and investigators were not blinded to group allocation. The paper reports TCR Vbeta CDR3 sequencing of approximately 130 peripheral blood samples: some 41 ophthalmopathy, under 85 hyperthyroidism and approximately 17 progressor patients.

The TCR was taken from a woman aged 25 to 39 with Graves disease. Donor details come from another sample of the same person, matched by shared clones. The receptor chain draws on TRBV7-9 and TRBJ2-7; the D gene is unclear. Source: peripheral blood mononuclear cells (PBMCs), taken at new diagnosis, from a patient treated with antithyroid drugs. The sequence in DNA is TGTGCCAGCAGCCCCGCAACCTGGGGTTACTACGAGCAGTACTTC. Its protein product is CASSPATWGYYEQYF.